The next 20 T cell receptor beta chains were all read from a single sample in a study of cytomegalovirus exposure and HLA in healthy donors. Vbeta (60) and Jbeta (13) primers were used in the PCR. Data came from immunoSEQ multiplex PCR; TCRdb stores just in-frame clones and leaves some out. Of over 110,000 clones listed, 75% to 90% are singletons. The sequenced sample was PBMCs. These receptor sequences come from a man in his forties in good health and CMV-seronegative.

The chain combines TRBV2 with TRBJ2-1; D possibly corresponds to TRBD2 (7 bases). CDR3 length: 14 residues. The germline gives CDR1 SNHLY, CDR2 FYNNEI. V was clipped by 7 bases and J by 4 bases, with 14 bases between them. CDR3 coding DNA: TGTGCCAGCAAGCGGGACAACGGGTACAATGAGCAGTTCTTC. It translates to CASKRDNGYNEQFF.

The V and J genes are TRBV7-6 and TRBJ1-1; 10 nucleotides match TRBD1. Germline lookup yields CDR1 SGHVS and CDR2 FNYEAQ. This CDR3 has 14 residues. The V and J ends lost 6 bases and 4 bases, in that order; junction bases with no gene match: 5. The CDR3 bases are TGTGCCAGCAGTCGACAGGGGGCGGCCACTGAAGCTTTCTTT. It translates to CASSRQGAATEAFF.

The chain has TRBV28 and TRBJ2-1; 7 nucleotides align to TRBD2. The germline CDR1 and CDR2 sequences are MDHEN and SYDVKM. The V and J ends lost 3 bases and 7 bases, in that order; junction bases with no gene match: 6. This CDR3 spans 14 amino acids. CDR3 coding DNA: TGTGCCAGCAGTTTTGGGGAGGGATCTAATGAGCAGTTCTTC. It yields the protein CASSFGEGSNEQFF.

J is TRBJ2-2 and V is TRBV7-9; TRBD2 matches at 13 bases. Germline assignment: CDR1 SEHNR and CDR2 FQNEAQ (reference sequence). J lost 1 base, V lost 5 bases, and 4 bases had no gene match. The CDR3 loop spans 17 amino acids. The CDR3 DNA is TGTGCCAGCAGCAGGACTAGCGGGGGTCGGAACACCGGGGAGCTGTTTTTT. This codes for CASSRTSGGRNTGELFF. The full variable domain, in which reference TRBV7-9 and TRBJ2-2 provide the parts outside the CDR3, is DTGVSQNPRHKITKRGQNVTFRCDPISEHNRLYWYRQTLGQGPEFLTYFQNEAQLEKSRLLSDRFSAERPKGSFSTLEIQRTEQGDSAMYLCASSRTSGGRNTGELFFGEGSRLTVL.

The chain is built from TRBV6-1 and TRBJ2-7; D is uncertain. Trimming cost V 2 bases and J 4 bases, with 3 bases left between them. Germline values: CDR1 MNHNS, CDR2 SASEGT. The CDR3 sequence is 11 residues long. The CDR3 DNA sequence: TGTGCCAGCAGTGAACCGTACGAGCAGTACTTC. Translated: CASSEPYEQYF.

The rearrangement links TRBV7-2 to TRBJ2-5, with 9 bases identical to TRBD2. The CDR3 runs to 16 residues. Germline CDR1 and CDR2: SGHTA and FQGNSA. Trimming at V came to 7 bases and at J to 3 bases, leaving 12 bases not matched to a gene. The CDR3 DNA reads TGTGCCAGCACCCCCGCGAGGGCTAGCGGGAAAGAGACCCAGTACTTC. Translated, it gives CASTPARASGKETQYF.

This sequence joins TRBV27 and TRBJ2-5; 9 bases match TRBD1. Near its end, the DNA agrees better with TRBJ2-7, so the J call may be wrong. The CDR3 has 13 amino acids. The germline V gene has CDR1 MNHEY and CDR2 SMNVEV (reference sequence). The CDR3, as DNA: TGTGCCAGCAGTTATGACAGGGGGAACGAGCAGTACTTC. It specifies CASSYDRGNEQYF.

The V and J genes are TRBV6-4 and TRBJ1-5; TRBD1 might be the D (5 bases). CDR1 and CDR2 from the germline V gene are MRHNA and SNTAGT. CDR3 length: 14 residues. Between the trimmed V and J ends, which lost 5 bases and 5 bases, there was a span of 13 bases. The CDR3 is CASSSNGGDQPQHF. CDR3 in DNA: TGTGCCAGCAGTTCTAACGGGGGGGATCAGCCCCAGCATTTT.

The rearrangement links TRBV7-7 to TRBJ1-1, with 8 nucleotides matching TRBD1. The CDR3 extends over 16 amino acids. V shed 4 bases, J shed 1 base, and the junction held 8 bases outside the gene matches. The V gene's germline CDR1 is SSHAT and CDR2 FNYEAQ (reference sequence). The CDR3 DNA reads TGTGCCAGCAGCTCAACACCGGGACAGGAGAACACTGAAGCTTTCTTT. Protein sequence: CASSSTPGQENTEAFF.

The chain links TRBV28 to TRBJ2-5; D is possibly TRBD1 (6 bases). The V gene lost 2 bases and the J gene lost 4 bases, with 8 bases spanning the gap. The CDR3 has 13 residues. Germline CDR1 MDHEN, CDR2 SYDVKM. CDR3 protein: CASSLGRGETQYF. In nucleotides, the CDR3 is TGTGCCAGCAGTTTAGGCAGGGGAGAGACCCAGTACTTC. Full variable domain (missing parts from reference TRBV28 and TRBJ2-5): DVKVTQSSRYLVKRTGEKVFLECVQDMDHENMFWYRQDPGLGLRLIYFSYDVKMKEKGDIPEGYSVSREKKERFSLILESASTNQTSMYLCASSLGRGETQYFGPGTRLLVL.

V gene TRBV5-5 combines with J gene TRBJ1-1, with 10 bases matching TRBD1. Germline loops: CDR1 SGHKS, CDR2 YYEKEE (reference sequence). V gave up 0 bases and J gave up 6 bases; unmatched junction bases: 8. The CDR3 consists of 16 residues. CDR3 in DNA: TGTGCCAGCAGCTTGGCTCGACAGGGGGCGGGCCCTGAAGCTTTCTTT. This sequence encodes CASSLARQGAGPEAFF.

This rearrangement joins TRBV7-9 to TRBJ1-1, with 8 bases matching TRBD1. CDR1 and CDR2 (germline): SEHNR, FQNEAQ (reference sequence). The CDR3 loop spans 14 amino acids. V lost 5 bases, J lost 4 bases, and 6 bases stayed unmatched. The CDR3 loop is CASSRDRGGTEAFF. In DNA form, the CDR3 reads TGTGCCAGCAGCCGTGACAGGGGTGGCACTGAAGCTTTCTTT.

This clone was detected only once. V usage is TRBV12-5 and J usage is TRBJ2-2, with D perhaps TRBD2 (5 bases). Trimming took off 0 bases at V and 6 bases at J, with 11 bases between the two ends. The CDR3 spans 15 residues. Germline V gene data show CDR1 as LGHNT and CDR2 as FRNRAP. The CDR3, as DNA: TGTGCTAGTGGTTTGGTAGGGTCCGGGGCCGGGGAGCTGTTTTTT. The encoded protein is CASGLVGSGAGELFF.

This clone was observed once. The rearrangement links TRBV6-5 to TRBJ2-1; D perhaps matches TRBD1 (6 bases). Germline CDR1 reads MNHEY; CDR2 reads SVGAGI. Deletions cut 4 bases from V and 5 bases from J, with 9 bases between. This CDR3 has 13 amino acids. CDR3 sequence (DNA): TGTGCCAGCAGTTCCCAGGGGAACAATGAGCAGTTCTTC. Translating gives CASSSQGNNEQFF.

V usage is TRBV14 and J usage is TRBJ2-7; TRBD1 agrees at 10 bases. J lost 1 base, V lost 4 bases, and 4 bases had no gene match. Germline V gives CDR1 SGHDN, CDR2 FVKESK. The CDR3 runs 15 residues. This chain's CDR3 is CASSLSGQGSYEQYF. CDR3 nucleotides: TGTGCCAGCAGCCTCTCGGGACAGGGGTCCTACGAGCAGTACTTC.

The chain links TRBV18 to TRBJ2-5, with 8 bases aligning to TRBD1. CDR3 length: 15 residues. Germline trimming cut 5 bases from V and 4 bases from J; bases unmatched to any gene: 9. Germline CDR1 reads KGHSH; CDR2 reads LQKENI. The CDR3 sequence: CASSRDRSASETQYF. The DNA of the CDR3 is TGTGCCAGCTCAAGGGACAGGTCAGCCTCAGAGACCCAGTACTTC.

The V gene is TRBV6-1, the J gene TRBJ2-3; TRBD2 agrees at 7 bases. This CDR3 has 14 amino acids. J was trimmed by 1 base and V by 8 bases; bases with no gene match: 6. Per germline, CDR1 MNHNS and CDR2 SASEGT. The CDR3, as DNA: TGTGCCAGCCACGAGCGGGGACGCACAGATACGCAGTATTTT. Translation: CASHERGRTDTQYF.

The J gene is TRBJ2-5, the V gene TRBV5-8, with 14 positions matching TRBD2. Germline trimming cut 4 bases from V and 2 bases from J; bases unmatched to any gene: 4. The CDR3 totals 16 residues. Germline assignment: CDR1 SGHTS and CDR2 YDEGEE. In DNA form, the CDR3 reads TGTGCCAGCAGCAGTGGACTAGCGGGGGGTCAAGAGACCCAGTACTTC. It encodes CASSSGLAGGQETQYF. Supplemented by reference TRBV5-8 and TRBJ2-5, the full variable domain reads EAGVTQSPTHLIKTRGQQATLRCSPISGHTSVYWYQQALGLGLQFLLWYDEGEERNRGNFPPRFSGRQFPNYSSELNVNALELEDSALYLCASSSGLAGGQETQYFGPGTRLLVL.

The V call is TRBV6-1, the J call TRBJ1-2; D not certain. Germline lookup yields CDR1 MNHNS and CDR2 SASEGT. V was clipped by 3 bases and J by 6 bases, with 17 bases between them. CDR3 length equals 15 residues. CDR3 in DNA: TGTGCCAGCAGTGACCTGACGGGGAGTAGAAATGGCTACACCTTC. Protein: CASSDLTGSRNGYTF.

This chain joins TRBV5-1 and TRBJ2-1; 9 bases line up with TRBD2. The CDR3 has 15 residues. Losses at the gene ends were 0 bases for V and 7 bases for J; bases not matched to a gene: 5. The germline V gene has CDR1 SGHRS and CDR2 YFSETQ. In DNA form, the CDR3 reads TGCGCCAGCAGCTTGGTTCTAGCGGGGACGAATGAGCAGTTCTTC. It specifies CASSLVLAGTNEQFF.